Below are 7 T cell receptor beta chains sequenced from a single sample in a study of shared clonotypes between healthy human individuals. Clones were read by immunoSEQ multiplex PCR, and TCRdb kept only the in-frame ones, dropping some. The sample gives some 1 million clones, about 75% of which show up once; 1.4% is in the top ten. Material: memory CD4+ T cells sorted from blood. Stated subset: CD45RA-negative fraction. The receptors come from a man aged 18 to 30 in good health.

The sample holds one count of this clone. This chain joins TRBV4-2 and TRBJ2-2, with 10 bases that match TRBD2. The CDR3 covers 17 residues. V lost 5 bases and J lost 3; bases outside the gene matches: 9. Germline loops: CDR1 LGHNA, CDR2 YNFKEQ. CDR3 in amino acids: CASSVTLAGGYTGELFF. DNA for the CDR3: TGTGCCAGCAGCGTAACCTTAGCGGGGGGCTACACCGGGGAGCTGTTTTTT.

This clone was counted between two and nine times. This CDR3 is CASQGTGYGYTF. CDR3 coding DNA: TGTGCCAGTCAGGGGACTGGCTATGGCTACACCTTC. The chain is built from TRBV10-3 and TRBJ1-2; D is perhaps TRBD1 (6 bases). This CDR3 is built from 12 residues. The V end was cut by 10 bases, the J end by 4 bases, with 13 bases between. From germline, CDR1 is ENHRY and CDR2 SYGVKD.

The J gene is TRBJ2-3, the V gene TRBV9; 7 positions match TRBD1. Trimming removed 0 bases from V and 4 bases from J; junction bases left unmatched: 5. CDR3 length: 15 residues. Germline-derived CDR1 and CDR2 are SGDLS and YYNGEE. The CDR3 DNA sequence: TGTGCCAGCAGCGTAGCCGGGACAGCGGCAGATACGCAGTATTTT. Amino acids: CASSVAGTAADTQYF.

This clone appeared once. Here the CDR3 DNA reads TGTGCCAGCAGTAAAGGGGGGACAGGGGAGGCTGAGCAGTTCTTC. Its translation is CASSKGGTGEAEQFF. J is TRBJ2-1 and V is TRBV6-5; TRBD1 matches 10 bases. Germline V gene lookup returns CDR1 MNHEY and CDR2 SVGAGI. The junction had 10 bases not matched to a gene; V was cut back by 5 bases and J by 9 bases. The CDR3 contains 15 residues.

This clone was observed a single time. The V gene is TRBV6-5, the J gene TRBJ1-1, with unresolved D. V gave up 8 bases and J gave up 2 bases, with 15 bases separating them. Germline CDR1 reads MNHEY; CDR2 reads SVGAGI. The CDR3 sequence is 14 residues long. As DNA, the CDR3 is TGTGCCAGCCGAAAGAGCCGGTTAAACACTGAAGCTTTCTTT. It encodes CASRKSRLNTEAFF.

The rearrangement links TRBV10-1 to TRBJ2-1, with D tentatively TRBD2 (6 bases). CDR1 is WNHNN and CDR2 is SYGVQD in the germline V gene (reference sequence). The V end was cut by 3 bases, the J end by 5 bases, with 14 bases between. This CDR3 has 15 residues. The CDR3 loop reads CASSDSLLANNEQFF. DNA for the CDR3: TGCGCCAGCAGTGATTCCCTACTAGCTAACAATGAGCAGTTCTTC.

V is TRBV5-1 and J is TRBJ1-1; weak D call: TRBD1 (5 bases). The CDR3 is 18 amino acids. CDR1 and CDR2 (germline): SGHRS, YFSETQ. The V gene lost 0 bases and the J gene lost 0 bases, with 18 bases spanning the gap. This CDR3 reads CASSLDAGRTKLNTEAFF. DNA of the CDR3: TGCGCCAGCAGCTTGGATGCGGGGCGGACTAAATTGAACACTGAAGCTTTCTTT.